These T cell receptor beta chains were read from a single sample in a study of control samples from healthy donors and cancer patients. Using immunoSEQ multiplex PCR, the repertoire was profiled, and TCRdb retains in-frame clones only, with some absent. Found here are 260,000 or so clones, almost 85% of them singletons; the top ten hold more than 10%. Sequencing used PBMCs. Receptors were obtained from a woman in her fifties or sixties with lung cancer. Each CDR3 is given with its conserved first and last residue. Fields, in order: D gene, clone size, V gene, J gene, CDR3 DNA, CDR3 protein. The D gene is left open where the match is weak. A row's size may be missing; if present it is once, few, many or a size class.

D gene: NA
clone size: NA
V gene: TRBV5-1
J gene: TRBJ2-5
CDR3 DNA: TGCGCCAGCAGCTTGCTTGGCGGGGTACAAGAGACCCAGTACTTC
CDR3 protein: CASSLLGGVQETQYF

D gene: TRBD1
clone size: NA
V gene: TRBV6-5
J gene: TRBJ1-1
CDR3 DNA: TGTGCCAGCACCTGGGACAGACTTGAAGCTTTCTTT
CDR3 protein: CASTWDRLEAFF

D gene: TRBD1
clone size: once
V gene: TRBV2
J gene: TRBJ1-1
CDR3 DNA: TGTGCCAGCAGGATCAGACAGGGTGGTACTGAAGCTTTCTTT
CDR3 protein: CASRIRQGGTEAFF

D gene: NA
clone size: NA
V gene: TRBV11-2
J gene: TRBJ1-1
CDR3 DNA: TGTGCCAGCAGCTTAGACAGAGAAAACACTGAAGCTTTCTTT
CDR3 protein: CASSLDRENTEAFF

D gene: NA
clone size: NA
V gene: TRBV19
J gene: TRBJ1-1
CDR3 DNA: TGTGCCAGTAGCGTACCGGGCACTCACACTGAAGCTTTCTTT
CDR3 protein: CASSVPGTHTEAFF

D gene: TRBD1
clone size: NA
V gene: TRBV7-2
J gene: TRBJ1-2
CDR3 DNA: TGTGCCAGCAGCTCACCCGACCGGATCCGACAGGGATGGGATGGCTACACCTTC
CDR3 protein: CASSSPDRIRQGWDGYTF

D gene: NA
clone size: NA
V gene: TRBV12-5
J gene: TRBJ1-1
CDR3 DNA: TGTGCTAGTGGTTTCAGGGCGAACACTGAAGCTTTCTTT
CDR3 protein: CASGFRANTEAFF

D gene: NA
clone size: NA
V gene: TRBV30
J gene: TRBJ1-1
CDR3 DNA: TGTGCCTGGAAGGGAGGGGTCGGGAACACTGAAGCTTTCTTT
CDR3 protein: CAWKGGVGNTEAFF

D gene: NA
clone size: NA
V gene: TRBV18
J gene: TRBJ2-2
CDR3 DNA: TGTGCCAGCTCACCACAGGCAGCGGGCTTAACCACCGGGGAGCTGTTTTTT
CDR3 protein: CASSPQAAGLTTGELFF

D gene: TRBD2
clone size: NA
V gene: TRBV27
J gene: TRBJ2-1
CDR3 DNA: TGTGCCAGCAGTCAACTAGCGGGAGTGGGTAATGAGCAGTTCTTC
CDR3 protein: CASSQLAGVGNEQFF

D gene: NA
clone size: once
V gene: TRBV6-5
J gene: TRBJ2-2
CDR3 DNA: TGTGCCAGCACCACTAGTTTGAACACCGGGGAGCTGTTTTTT
CDR3 protein: CASTTSLNTGELFF

D gene: NA
clone size: NA
V gene: TRBV5-4
J gene: TRBJ1-2
CDR3 DNA: TGTGCCAGCAGCTTGGCCCCTAACGACGGTGGCTACACCTTC
CDR3 protein: CASSLAPNDGGYTF

D gene: TRBD2
clone size: NA
V gene: TRBV5-1
J gene: TRBJ2-1
CDR3 DNA: TGCGCCAGCAGCGTGCGACTAGCGGGGATACGTAATGAGCAGTTCTTC
CDR3 protein: CASSVRLAGIRNEQFF

D gene: NA
clone size: NA
V gene: TRBV6-5
J gene: TRBJ2-7
CDR3 DNA: TGTGCCAGCAGTTACTCAGTGGGGAACCCAATCTACGAGCAGTACTTC
CDR3 protein: CASSYSVGNPIYEQYF